These 11 T cell receptor beta chains share one sample of origin, sequenced in a study of blood T cell repertoires in COVID-19. Sequencing used immunoSEQ multiplex PCR; TCRdb keeps in-frame clones, though not all of them. This sample has 150,000 to 190,000 clones, with roughly nine tenths found just once. What was sequenced was peripheral blood. The receptor set was obtained from a middle-aged woman with acute or convalescent COVID-19.

This clone showed up just once. The V gene is TRBV11-3, the J gene TRBJ2-4, with TRBD2 identical over 11 bases. V dropped 1 base and J dropped 5; count of bases not matched to a gene: 16. The CDR3 has 20 amino acids. Per the germline V gene, CDR1 is SGHNT and CDR2 is YENEEA. Here the CDR3 DNA reads TGTGCCAGCAGCTTAGTCGGGGCGGGACTAGCGGCTGGTGGTGAAAACATTCAGTACTTC. Residues: CASSLVGAGLAAGGENIQYF.

This clone was observed a single time. The chain employs TRBV6-5 and TRBJ2-1, with TRBD2 matching 11 bases. The CDR3 sequence is 16 residues long. V was pared by 1 base and J by 9 bases, with 8 bases of the junction left unmatched. Germline V gives CDR1 MNHEY, CDR2 SVGAGI. This CDR3 reads CASSYWYVAGGPEQFF. In DNA, the CDR3 is TGTGCCAGCAGTTACTGGTATGTAGCGGGGGGGCCTGAGCAGTTCTTC.

J is TRBJ1-4 and V is TRBV4-2; a weak D match, TRBD1 (5 bases). The CDR3 covers 17 residues. V was pared by 1 base and J by 2 bases, with 14 bases between. Germline CDR1 reads LGHNA; CDR2 reads YNFKEQ. In nucleotides, the CDR3 is TGTGCCAGCAGCCAAGGTTCCCAGGGTCCTACTAATGAAAAACTGTTTTTT. Translating gives CASSQGSQGPTNEKLFF.

The genes are TRBV2 and TRBJ2-7; 9 bases agree with TRBD1. This CDR3 is built from 19 residues. J was trimmed by 11 bases and V by 4 bases; bases with no gene match: 27. CDR1 SNHLY and CDR2 FYNNEI come from the germline V gene. The CDR3 sequence: CASSVSGTGRLWEDPGEYF. The DNA of the CDR3 is TGTGCCAGCAGTGTCTCCGGGACAGGGCGCTTATGGGAGGACCCAGGGGAGTACTTC.

In this sample, this clone turned up once. V usage is TRBV7-8 and J usage is TRBJ1-5; unclear D gene. V lost 1 base, J lost 0 bases, and 10 bases lay in between. The CDR3 runs 16 residues. Per germline, CDR1 SGHVS and CDR2 FQNEAQ. The CDR3: CASSLGQRNSNQPQHF. The DNA for the CDR3 is TGTGCCAGCAGCTTAGGCCAGCGCAATAGCAATCAGCCCCAGCATTTT.

The V and J genes are TRBV28 and TRBJ1-6; D not certain. The CDR3 totals 15 residues. Trimming took 5 bases from V and 8 from J, leaving 16 bases between them. Looked up from germline, CDR1 is MDHEN and CDR2 is SYDVKM. This CDR3 is CASSPPDGDYSPLHF. The CDR3 DNA reads TGTGCCAGCAGTCCCCCGGACGGGGATTATTCACCCCTCCACTTT.

The chain combines TRBV28 with TRBJ2-4; D remains unclear. CDR1 and CDR2 (germline): MDHEN, SYDVKM. The V end lost 2 bases, the J end lost 0 bases, and 11 bases lay between the germline ends. The CDR3 sequence is 16 residues long. The CDR3, as DNA: TGTGCCAGCAGTTTACGCCAGGCTCTAGCCAAAAACATTCAGTACTTC. It encodes CASSLRQALAKNIQYF.

The J gene is TRBJ2-3, the V gene TRBV11-3, with 7 bases aligning to TRBD1. V lost 0 bases, J lost 2 bases, and 20 bases stayed unmatched. The germline V gene has CDR1 SGHNT and CDR2 YENEEA. The CDR3 loop spans 21 amino acids. The CDR3 sequence: CASSLDMSHRMTGFATDTQYF. The CDR3 DNA sequence: TGTGCCAGCAGCTTAGATATGAGCCACCGTATGACAGGGTTTGCCACAGATACGCAGTATTTT.

The chain uses TRBV7-8 and TRBJ1-5; D gene ambiguous. V was clipped by 1 base and J by 6 bases, with 16 bases between them. The V gene's germline CDR1 is SGHVS and CDR2 FQNEAQ. The CDR3 is 16 residues long. Here the CDR3 reads CASSLGEKQDGQPQHF. The CDR3 coding sequence is TGTGCCAGCAGCTTAGGAGAGAAGCAGGATGGTCAGCCCCAGCATTTT.

Points on this clone: Compared with germline, one end of the junction differs, possibly owing to a read error. The V gene is TRBV7-7, the J gene TRBJ2-3; 7 bases agree with TRBD2. Germline CDR1 SSHAT, CDR2 FNYEAQ (reference sequence). The CDR3 is made up of 13 amino acids. This chain's CDR3 is CASSYGLADTQYF. CDR3 DNA sequence: TGTGCTAGCAGCTACGGACTAGCAGATACGCAGTATTTT.

This clone was seen a few times. Distinct nucleotide sequences in the sample also encode this CDR3. This CDR3 reads CASSEASSTDTQYF. The CDR3 nucleotides read TGCGCCAGCAGCGAGGCGTCTAGCACAGATACGCAGTATTTT. The V call is TRBV5-1, the J call TRBJ2-3, with D unclear. CDR1 and CDR2 (germline): SGHRS, YFSETQ. The CDR3 is made up of 14 amino acids. V lost 4 bases and J 0 bases, leaving 9 bases between the germline ends.